This T cell receptor (beta chain) was recovered during a study of CD8 T cells in ankylosing spondylitis. Study-wide results and limits: One TCR beta motif, made up of several highly homologous variants, appeared characteristic of ankylosing spondylitis blood.

Ten or more counts support this clonotype. The antigen is unknown. MiXCR, run by TCRdb on the 5' RACE reads, gives a single entry per CDR3 protein. The data contain 50,000 to 75,000 distinct CDR3 sequences, about 6% of them singletons. Material: synovial fluid, either unsorted or a sorted T cell fraction (not recorded which). The sequence derives from a male donor with ankylosing spondylitis.

CDR3 amino acids: CSVEDHRGASAEAFF. The CDR3 DNA sequence: TGCAGCGTTGAAGATCATCGGGGGGCGTCGGCTGAAGCTTTCTTT. The V call is TRBV29-1, the J call TRBJ1-1; a weak D match, TRBD1 (6 bases). This CDR3 is built from 15 residues. CDR1 is SQVTM, CDR2 ANQGSEA, per germline. Trimming pared 0 bases from V and 6 bases from J, leaving 17 bases between.